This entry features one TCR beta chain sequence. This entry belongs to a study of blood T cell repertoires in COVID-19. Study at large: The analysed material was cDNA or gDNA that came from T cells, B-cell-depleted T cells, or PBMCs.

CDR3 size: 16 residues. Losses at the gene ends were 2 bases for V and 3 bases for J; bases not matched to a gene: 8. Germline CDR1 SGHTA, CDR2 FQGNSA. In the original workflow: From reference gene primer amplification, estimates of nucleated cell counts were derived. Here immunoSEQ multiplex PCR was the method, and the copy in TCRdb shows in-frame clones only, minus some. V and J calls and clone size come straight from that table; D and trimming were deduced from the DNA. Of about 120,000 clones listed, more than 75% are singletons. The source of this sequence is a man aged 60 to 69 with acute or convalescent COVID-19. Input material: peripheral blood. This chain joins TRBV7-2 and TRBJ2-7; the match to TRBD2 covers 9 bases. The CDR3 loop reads CASSLRVGSGSYEQYF. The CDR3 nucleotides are TGTGCCAGCAGCTTACGCGTGGGTAGCGGGAGCTACGAGCAGTACTTC.